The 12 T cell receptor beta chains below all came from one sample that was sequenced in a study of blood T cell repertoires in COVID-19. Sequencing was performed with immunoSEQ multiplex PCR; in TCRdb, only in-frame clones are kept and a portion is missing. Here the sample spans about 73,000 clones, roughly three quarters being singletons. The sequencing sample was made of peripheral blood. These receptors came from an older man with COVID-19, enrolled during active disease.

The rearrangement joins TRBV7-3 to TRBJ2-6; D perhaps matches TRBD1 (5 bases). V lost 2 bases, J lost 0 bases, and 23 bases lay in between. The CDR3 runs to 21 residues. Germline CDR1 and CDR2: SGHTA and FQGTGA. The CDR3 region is CASSLYAPWGASFSGANVLTF. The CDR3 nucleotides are TGTGCCAGCAGCTTATACGCCCCCTGGGGCGCCTCTTTCTCTGGGGCCAACGTCCTGACTTTC. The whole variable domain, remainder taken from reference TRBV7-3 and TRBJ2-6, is GAGVSQTPSNKVTEKGKYVELRCDPISGHTALYWYRQSLGQGPEFLIYFQGTGAADDSGLPNDRFFAVRPEGSVSTLKIQRTERGDSAVYLCASSLYAPWGASFSGANVLTFGAGSRLTVL.

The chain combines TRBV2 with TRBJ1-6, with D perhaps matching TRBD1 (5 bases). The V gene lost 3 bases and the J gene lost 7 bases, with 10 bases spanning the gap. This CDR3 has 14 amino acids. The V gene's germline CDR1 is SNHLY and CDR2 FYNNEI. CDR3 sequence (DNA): TGTGCCAGCAGTGAGGTGACAGTCAATTCACCCCTCCACTTT. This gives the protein CASSEVTVNSPLHF.

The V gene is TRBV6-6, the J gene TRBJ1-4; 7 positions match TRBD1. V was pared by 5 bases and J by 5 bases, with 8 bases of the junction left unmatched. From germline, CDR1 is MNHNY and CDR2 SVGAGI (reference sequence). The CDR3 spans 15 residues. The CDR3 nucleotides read TGTGCCAGCAGTCCATCGACAGGGTGGAATGAAAAACTGTTTTTT. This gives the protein CASSPSTGWNEKLFF.

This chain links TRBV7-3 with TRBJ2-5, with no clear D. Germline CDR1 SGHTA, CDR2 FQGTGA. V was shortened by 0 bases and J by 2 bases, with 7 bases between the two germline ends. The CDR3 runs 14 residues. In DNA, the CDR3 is TGTGCCAGCAGCTTAACTCCACTTCAAGAGACCCAGTACTTC. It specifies CASSLTPLQETQYF.

CDR3 region: CASSQTRTGDVALHF. In DNA form, the CDR3 reads TGTGCCAGCAGTCAGACCCGGACAGGGGACGTGGCCCTCCACTTT. The J gene is TRBJ1-6, the V gene TRBV28, with 9 nucleotides matching TRBD1. There are 15 residues in the CDR3. Looked up from germline, CDR1 is MDHEN and CDR2 is SYDVKM. J lost 14 bases, V lost 5 bases, and 13 bases had no gene match.

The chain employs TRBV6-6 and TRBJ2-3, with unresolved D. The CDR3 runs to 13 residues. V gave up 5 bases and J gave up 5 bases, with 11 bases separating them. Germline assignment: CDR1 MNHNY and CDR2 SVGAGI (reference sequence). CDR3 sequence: CASSLRTRDTQYF. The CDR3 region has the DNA TGTGCCAGCAGTCTACGCACAAGAGATACGCAGTATTTT.

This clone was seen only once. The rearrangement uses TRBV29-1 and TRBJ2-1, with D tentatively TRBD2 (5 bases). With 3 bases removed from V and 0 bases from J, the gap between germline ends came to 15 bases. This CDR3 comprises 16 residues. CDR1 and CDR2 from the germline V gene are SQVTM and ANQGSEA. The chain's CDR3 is CSVEGEASRSYNEQFF. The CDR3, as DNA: TGCAGCGTTGAGGGAGAAGCGAGCCGCTCCTACAATGAGCAGTTCTTC.

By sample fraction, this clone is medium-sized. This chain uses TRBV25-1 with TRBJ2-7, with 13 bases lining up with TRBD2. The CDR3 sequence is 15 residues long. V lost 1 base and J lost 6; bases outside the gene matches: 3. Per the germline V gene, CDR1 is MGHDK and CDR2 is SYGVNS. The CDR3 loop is CASSEFGLAGVEQYF. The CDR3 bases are TGTGCCAGCAGTGAATTTGGACTAGCGGGAGTCGAGCAGTACTTC.

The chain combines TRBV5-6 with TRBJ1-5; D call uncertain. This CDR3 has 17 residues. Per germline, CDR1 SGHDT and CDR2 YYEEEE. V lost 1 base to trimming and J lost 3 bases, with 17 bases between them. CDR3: CASSLRLLGSNNQPQHF. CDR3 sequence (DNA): TGTGCCAGCAGCTTGAGGCTTCTGGGGAGTAACAATCAGCCCCAGCATTTT.

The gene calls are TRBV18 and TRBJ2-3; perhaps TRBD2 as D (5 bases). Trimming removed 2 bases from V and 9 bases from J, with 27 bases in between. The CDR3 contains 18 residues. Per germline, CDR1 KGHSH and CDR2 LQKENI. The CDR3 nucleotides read TGTGCCAGCTCACCAAGTGTTTCCTTGGTCGGGGTTCCCCCCACGCAGTATTTT. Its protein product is CASSPSVSLVGVPPTQYF.

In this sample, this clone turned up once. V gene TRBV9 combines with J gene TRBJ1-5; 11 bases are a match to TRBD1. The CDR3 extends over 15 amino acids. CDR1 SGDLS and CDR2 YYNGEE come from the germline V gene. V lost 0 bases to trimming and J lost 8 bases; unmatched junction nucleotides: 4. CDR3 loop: CASSVGTGGMEPQHF. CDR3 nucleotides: TGTGCCAGCAGCGTAGGGACAGGGGGCATGGAGCCCCAGCATTTT.

The DNA for the CDR3 is TGTGCCAGCAGTGAGTCCACTACCACCGGGGAGCTGTTTTTT. Encoded protein: CASSESTTTGELFF. The chain joins TRBV2 to TRBJ2-2; D ambiguous. Germline V lookup: CDR1 SNHLY, CDR2 FYNNEI. The CDR3 loop spans 14 amino acids. Trimming took 3 bases from V and 4 from J, leaving 9 bases between them.